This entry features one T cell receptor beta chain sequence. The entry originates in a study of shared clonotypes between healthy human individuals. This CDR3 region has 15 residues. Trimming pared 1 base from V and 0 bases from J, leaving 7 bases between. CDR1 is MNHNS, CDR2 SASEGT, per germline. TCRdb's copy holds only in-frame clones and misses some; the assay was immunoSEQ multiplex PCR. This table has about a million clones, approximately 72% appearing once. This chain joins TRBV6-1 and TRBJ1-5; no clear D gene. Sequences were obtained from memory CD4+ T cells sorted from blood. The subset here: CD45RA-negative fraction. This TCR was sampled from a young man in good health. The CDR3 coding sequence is TGTGCCAGCAGTGAAGGAGTGTATAGCAATCAGCCCCAGCATTTT. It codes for CASSEGVYSNQPQHF.